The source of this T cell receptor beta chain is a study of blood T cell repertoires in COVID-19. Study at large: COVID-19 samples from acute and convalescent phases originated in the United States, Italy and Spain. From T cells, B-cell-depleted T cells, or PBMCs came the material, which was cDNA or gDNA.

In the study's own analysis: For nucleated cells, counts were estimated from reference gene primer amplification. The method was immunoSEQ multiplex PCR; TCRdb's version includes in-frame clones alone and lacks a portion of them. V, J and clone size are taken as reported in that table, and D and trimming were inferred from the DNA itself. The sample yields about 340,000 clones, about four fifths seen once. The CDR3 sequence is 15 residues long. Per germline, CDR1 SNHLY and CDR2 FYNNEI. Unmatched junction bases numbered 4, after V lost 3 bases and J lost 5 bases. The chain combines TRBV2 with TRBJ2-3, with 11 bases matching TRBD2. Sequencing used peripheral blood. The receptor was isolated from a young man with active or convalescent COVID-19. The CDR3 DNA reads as TGTGCCAGCAGTGAGCTAGCGGGAGGTCTAGATACGCAGTATTTT. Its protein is CASSELAGGLDTQYF.